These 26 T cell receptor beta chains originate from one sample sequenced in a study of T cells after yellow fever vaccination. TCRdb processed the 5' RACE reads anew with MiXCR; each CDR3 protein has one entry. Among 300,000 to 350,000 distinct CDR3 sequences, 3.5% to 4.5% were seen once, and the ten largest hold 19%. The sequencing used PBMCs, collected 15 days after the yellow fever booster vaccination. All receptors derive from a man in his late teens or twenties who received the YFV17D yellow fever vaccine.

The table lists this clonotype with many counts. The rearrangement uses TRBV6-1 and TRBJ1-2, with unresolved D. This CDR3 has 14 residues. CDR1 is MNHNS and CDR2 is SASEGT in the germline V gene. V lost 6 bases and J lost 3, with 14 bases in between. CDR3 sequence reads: CASRAPAGYYGYTF. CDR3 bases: TGTGCCAGCAGAGCCCCGGCGGGATACTATGGCTACACCTTC.

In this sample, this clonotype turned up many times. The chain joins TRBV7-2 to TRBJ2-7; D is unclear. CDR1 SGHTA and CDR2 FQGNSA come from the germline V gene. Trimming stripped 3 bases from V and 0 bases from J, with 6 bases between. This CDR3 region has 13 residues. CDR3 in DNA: TGTGCCAGCAGCTTCCAAAGCTCCTACGAGCAGTACTTC. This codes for CASSFQSSYEQYF.

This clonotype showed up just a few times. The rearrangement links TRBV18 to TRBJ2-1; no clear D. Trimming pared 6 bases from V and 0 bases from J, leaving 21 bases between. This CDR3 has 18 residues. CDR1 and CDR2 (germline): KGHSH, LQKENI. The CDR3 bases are TGTGCCAGCTCCCCGAACCCCGGGTCTCAGAGCTCCTACAATGAGCAGTTCTTC. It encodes CASSPNPGSQSSYNEQFF.

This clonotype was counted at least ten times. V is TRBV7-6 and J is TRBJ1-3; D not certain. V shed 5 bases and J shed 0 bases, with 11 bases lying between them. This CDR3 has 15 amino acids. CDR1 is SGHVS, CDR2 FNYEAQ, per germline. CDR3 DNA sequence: TGTGCCAGCAGCCTCAGTACTGTCTCTGGAAACACCATATATTTT. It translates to CASSLSTVSGNTIYF. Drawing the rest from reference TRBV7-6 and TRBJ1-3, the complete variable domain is GAGVSQSPRYKVTKRGQDVALRCDPISGHVSLYWYRQALGQGPEFLTYFNYEAQQDKSGLPNDRFSAERPEGSISTLTIQRTEQRDSAMYRCASSLSTVSGNTIYFGEGSWLTVV.

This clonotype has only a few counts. DNA for the CDR3: TGCAGCCTACAAGGGGCCGGGGCGACCCAGTACTTC. Amino acids: CSLQGAGATQYF. The chain is built from TRBV29-1 and TRBJ2-5; D tentatively fits TRBD1 or TRBD2 (5 bases each). From germline, CDR1 is SQVTM and CDR2 ANQGSEA. V lost 8 bases, J lost 7 bases, and 17 bases lay in between. This CDR3 spans 12 amino acids.

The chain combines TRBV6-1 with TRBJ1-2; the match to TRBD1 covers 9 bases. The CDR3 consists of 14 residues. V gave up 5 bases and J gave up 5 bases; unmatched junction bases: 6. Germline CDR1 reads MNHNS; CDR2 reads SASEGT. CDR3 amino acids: CASSPLDRGYGYTF. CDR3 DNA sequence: TGTGCCAGCAGTCCCTTGGACAGGGGTTATGGCTACACCTTC.

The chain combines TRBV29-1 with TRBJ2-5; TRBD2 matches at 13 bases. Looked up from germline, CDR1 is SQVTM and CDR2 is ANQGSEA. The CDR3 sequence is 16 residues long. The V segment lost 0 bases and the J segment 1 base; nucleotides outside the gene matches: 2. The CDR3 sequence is CSVEDTSGGVQETQYF. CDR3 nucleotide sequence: TGCAGCGTTGAAGATACTAGCGGGGGGGTCCAAGAGACCCAGTACTTC.

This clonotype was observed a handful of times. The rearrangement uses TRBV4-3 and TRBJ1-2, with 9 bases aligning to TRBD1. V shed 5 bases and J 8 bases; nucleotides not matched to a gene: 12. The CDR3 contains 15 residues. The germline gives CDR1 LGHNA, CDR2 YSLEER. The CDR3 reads CASSFGQGSGWGYTF. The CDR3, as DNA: TGCGCCAGCAGCTTCGGACAGGGGTCGGGGTGGGGCTACACCTTC.

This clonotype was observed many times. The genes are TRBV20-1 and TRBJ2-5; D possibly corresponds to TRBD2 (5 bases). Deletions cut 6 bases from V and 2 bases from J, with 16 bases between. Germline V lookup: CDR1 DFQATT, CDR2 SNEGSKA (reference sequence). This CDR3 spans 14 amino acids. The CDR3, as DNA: TGCAGTGCCCGGACCTATAGCGCTCAAGAGACCCAGTACTTC. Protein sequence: CSARTYSAQETQYF.

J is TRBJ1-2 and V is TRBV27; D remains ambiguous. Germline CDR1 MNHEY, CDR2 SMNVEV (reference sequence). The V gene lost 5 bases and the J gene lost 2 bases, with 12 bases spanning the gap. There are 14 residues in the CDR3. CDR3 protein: CASSPTRINYGYTF. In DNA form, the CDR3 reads TGTGCCAGCAGTCCGACCAGGATCAACTATGGCTACACCTTC.

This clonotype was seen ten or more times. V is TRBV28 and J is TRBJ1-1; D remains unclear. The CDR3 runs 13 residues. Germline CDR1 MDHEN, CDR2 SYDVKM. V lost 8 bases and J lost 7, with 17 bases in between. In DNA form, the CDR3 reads TGTGCCAGCCTCGGGTCTCTCGGTGGTGAAGCTTTCTTT. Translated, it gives CASLGSLGGEAFF.

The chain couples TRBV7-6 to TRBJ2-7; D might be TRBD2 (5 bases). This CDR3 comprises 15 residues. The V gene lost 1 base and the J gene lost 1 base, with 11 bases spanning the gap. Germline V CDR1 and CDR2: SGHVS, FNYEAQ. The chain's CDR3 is CASSLDGGPSYEQYF. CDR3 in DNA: TGTGCCAGCAGCTTAGACGGCGGGCCATCCTACGAGCAGTACTTC.

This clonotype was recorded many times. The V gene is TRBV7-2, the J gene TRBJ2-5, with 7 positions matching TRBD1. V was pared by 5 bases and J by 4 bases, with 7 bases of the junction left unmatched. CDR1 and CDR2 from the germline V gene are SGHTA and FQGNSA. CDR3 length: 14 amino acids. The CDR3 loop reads CASSTGTVGETQYF. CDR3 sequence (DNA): TGTGCCAGCAGCACGGGGACAGTAGGAGAGACCCAGTACTTC.

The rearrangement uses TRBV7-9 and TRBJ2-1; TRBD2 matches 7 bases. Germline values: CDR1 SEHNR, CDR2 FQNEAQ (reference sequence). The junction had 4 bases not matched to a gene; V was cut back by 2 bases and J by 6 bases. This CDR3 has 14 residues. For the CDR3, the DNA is TGTGCCAGCAGCTTATCCGGGACTACCAATGAGCAGTTCTTC. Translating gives CASSLSGTTNEQFF.

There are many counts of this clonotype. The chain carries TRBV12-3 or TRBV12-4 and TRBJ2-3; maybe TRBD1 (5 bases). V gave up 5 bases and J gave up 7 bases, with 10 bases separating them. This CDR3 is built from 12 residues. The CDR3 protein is CASSQGAYTQYF. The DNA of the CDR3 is TGTGCCAGCAGTCAGGGCGCATATACGCAGTATTTT.

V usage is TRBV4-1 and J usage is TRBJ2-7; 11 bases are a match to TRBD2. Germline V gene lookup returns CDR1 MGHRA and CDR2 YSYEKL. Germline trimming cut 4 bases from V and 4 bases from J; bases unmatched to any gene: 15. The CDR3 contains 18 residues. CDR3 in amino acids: CASSPERGSGGERYEQYF. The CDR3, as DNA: TGCGCCAGCAGCCCGGAGAGGGGTAGCGGGGGGGAGAGATACGAGCAGTACTTC.

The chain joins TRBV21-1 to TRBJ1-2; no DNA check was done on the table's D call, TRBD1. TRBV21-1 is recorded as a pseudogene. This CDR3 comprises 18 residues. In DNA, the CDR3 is TGTGCCAGCAGCAGCCCCCGGGACACCGCAAGAGCTAACTATGGCTACACCTTC. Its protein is CASSSPRDTARANYGYTF.

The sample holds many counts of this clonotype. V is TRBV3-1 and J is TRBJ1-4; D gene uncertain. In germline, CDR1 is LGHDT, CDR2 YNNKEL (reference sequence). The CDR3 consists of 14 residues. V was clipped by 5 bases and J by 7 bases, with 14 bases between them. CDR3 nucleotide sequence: TGTGCCAGCAGCTCGGGCAGTGATGGTGAAAAACTGTTTTTT. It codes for CASSSGSDGEKLFF.

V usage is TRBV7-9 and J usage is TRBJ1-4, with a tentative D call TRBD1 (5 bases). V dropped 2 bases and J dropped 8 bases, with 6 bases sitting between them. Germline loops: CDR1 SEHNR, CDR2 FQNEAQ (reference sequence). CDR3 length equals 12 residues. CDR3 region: CASSLQGEKLFF. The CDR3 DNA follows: TGTGCCAGCAGCTTACAGGGCGAAAAACTGTTTTTT.

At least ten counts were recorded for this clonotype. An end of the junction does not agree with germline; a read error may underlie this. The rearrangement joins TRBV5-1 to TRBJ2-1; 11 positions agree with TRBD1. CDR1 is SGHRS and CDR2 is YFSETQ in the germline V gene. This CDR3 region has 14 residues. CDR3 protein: CASSLGTGGNEQFF. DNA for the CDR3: TGTGCTAGCAGCTTAGGGACAGGGGGCAATGAGCAGTTCTTC. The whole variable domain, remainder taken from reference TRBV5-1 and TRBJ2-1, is KAGVTQTPRYLIKTRGQQVTLSCSPISGHRSVSWYQQTPGQGLQFLFEYFSETQRNKGNFPGRFSGRQFSNSRSEMNVSTLELGDSALYLCASSLGTGGNEQFFGPGTRLTVL.

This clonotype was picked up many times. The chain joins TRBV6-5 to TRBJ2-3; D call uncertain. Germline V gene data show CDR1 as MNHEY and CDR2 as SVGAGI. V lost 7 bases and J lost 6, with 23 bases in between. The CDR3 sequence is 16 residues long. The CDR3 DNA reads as TGTGCCAGCAAGAAAAGAAACACGCGGCGTGGGGATACGCAGTATTTT. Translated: CASKKRNTRRGDTQYF.

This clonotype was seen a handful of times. CDR3 DNA sequence: TGCGCCAGCAGCCAAGATCGGGGGACGGAGTCCTACAATGAGCAGTTCTTC. This translates into CASSQDRGTESYNEQFF. The chain has TRBV4-1 and TRBJ2-1; D perhaps matches TRBD2 (6 bases). Germline CDR1 MGHRA, CDR2 YSYEKL. Deletions cut 0 bases from V and 1 base from J, with 13 bases between. The length of the CDR3 is 17 residues.

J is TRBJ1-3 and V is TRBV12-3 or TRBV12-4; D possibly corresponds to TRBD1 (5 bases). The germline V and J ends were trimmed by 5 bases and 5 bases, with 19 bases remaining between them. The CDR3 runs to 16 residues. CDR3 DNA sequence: TGTGCCAGCAGTACCACCGGGGGGGAGGTTAGAAACACCATATATTTT. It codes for CASSTTGGEVRNTIYF.

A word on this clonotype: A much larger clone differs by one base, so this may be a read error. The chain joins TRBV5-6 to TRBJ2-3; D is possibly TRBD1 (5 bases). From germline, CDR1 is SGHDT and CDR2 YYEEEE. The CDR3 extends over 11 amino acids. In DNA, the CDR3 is TGTGACAGCAGGGCGGACGATACGCAGTATTTT. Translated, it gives CDSRADDTQYF.

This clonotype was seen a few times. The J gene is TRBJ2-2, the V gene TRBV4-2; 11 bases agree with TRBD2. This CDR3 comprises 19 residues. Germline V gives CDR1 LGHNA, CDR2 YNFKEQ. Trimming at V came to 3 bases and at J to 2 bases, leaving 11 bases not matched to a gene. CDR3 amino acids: CASSQGPQTSGGNTGELFF. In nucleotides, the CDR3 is TGTGCCAGCAGCCAGGGACCCCAAACTAGCGGGGGAAACACCGGGGAGCTGTTTTTT.

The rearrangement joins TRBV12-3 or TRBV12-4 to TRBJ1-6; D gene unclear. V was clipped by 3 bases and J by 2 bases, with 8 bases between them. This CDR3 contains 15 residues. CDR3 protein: CASSLELAYNSPLHF. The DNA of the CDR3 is TGTGCCAGCAGTTTGGAACTAGCCTATAATTCACCCCTCCACTTT.